Listed below are T cell receptor beta chains from one sample, sequenced in a study of blood T cells in healthy people across ages. TCRdb re-called the 5' RACE reads through MiXCR, storing one row per CDR3 protein. Among about 400,000 distinct CDR3 sequences listed, 45% to 60% were seen once. The sequenced sample was blood. These receptors were taken from a man between 60 and 75 years old in good health. The conserved cysteine and the conserved F or W are not part of the CDR3 here.

>TRBV6-5
ASSGSGTVSYEQY
>TRBV29-1
SAQGLPSYNEQF
>TRBV20-1
SARAEGMDYGYT
>TRBV29-1
SVSNGRGETQY
>TRBV7-2
ASSSGGGGNTQY
>TRBV14
AARQGSSGANVLT
>TRBV4-3
ASSPVAGGLPYEQY
>TRBV29-1
SVEGRILGEQY
>TRBV4-3
ASSEERAGASGEQY
>TRBV12-5
ASGLEEETQY
>TRBV7-2
ASSSQQGRGSYEQY
>TRBV12-3/TRBV12-4
ASSLWLAKNTGELF
>TRBV28
ASSPTGAGGPNEQF
>TRBV4-1
ASRRTSGTNAYNEQF
>TRBV11-3
ASSLRNNGY
>TRBV7-2
ASSIKLAGVNNEQF
>TRBV5-1
ASSLIVPDTQY